This TCR beta chain comes out of a study of regulatory T cells in long-lasting Graves disease. CDR3 size: 17 residues. V shed 2 bases, J shed 3 bases, and the junction held 11 bases outside the gene matches. CDR1 MNHEY and CDR2 SVGEGT come from the germline V gene. TCR beta libraries were built with iRepertoire HTBI primers and Arm-PCR of CDR3 regions. In TCRdb, the multiplex PCR reads were re-called with MiXCR into one record per CDR3 protein. The profile shows around 400,000 distinct CDR3 sequences, 12% of them singletons. As to time point: newly diagnosed GD, antithyroid drugs for less than 3 months. The TCR library was made from RNA extracted from PBMCs. These data also formed part of another study, on T cells in Graves' hyperthyroidism and ophthalmopathy.

The chain couples TRBV6-2 or TRBV6-3 to TRBJ2-5; 8 positions agree with TRBD2. This sequence was found in a woman in her late teens or twenties with Graves disease. This sample comprised peripheral blood mononuclear cells (PBMCs), obtained at new diagnosis, from a patient treated with antithyroid drugs. CDR3 sequence reads: CASSYPRGGSGEETQYF. The CDR3 bases are TGTGCCAGCAGTTACCCCCGGGGGGGTAGCGGCGAAGAGACCCAGTACTTC.